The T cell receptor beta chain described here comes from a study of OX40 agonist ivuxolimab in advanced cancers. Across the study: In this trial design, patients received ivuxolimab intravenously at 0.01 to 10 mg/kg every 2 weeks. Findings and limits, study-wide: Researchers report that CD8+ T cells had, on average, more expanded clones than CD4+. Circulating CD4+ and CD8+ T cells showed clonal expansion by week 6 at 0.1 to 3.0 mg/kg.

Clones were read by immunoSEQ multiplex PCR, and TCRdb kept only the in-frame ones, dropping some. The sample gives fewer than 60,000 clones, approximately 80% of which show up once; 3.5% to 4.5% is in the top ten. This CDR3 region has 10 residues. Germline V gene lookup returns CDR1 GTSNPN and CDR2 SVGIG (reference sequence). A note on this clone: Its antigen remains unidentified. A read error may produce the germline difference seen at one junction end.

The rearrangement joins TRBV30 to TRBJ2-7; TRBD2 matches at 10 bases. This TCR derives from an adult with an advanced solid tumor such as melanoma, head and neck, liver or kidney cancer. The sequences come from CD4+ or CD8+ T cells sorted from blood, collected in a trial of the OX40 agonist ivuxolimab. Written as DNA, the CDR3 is TGTGCCTGGAGTATCAGGACTAGCGGCTTC. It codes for CAWSIRTSGF.